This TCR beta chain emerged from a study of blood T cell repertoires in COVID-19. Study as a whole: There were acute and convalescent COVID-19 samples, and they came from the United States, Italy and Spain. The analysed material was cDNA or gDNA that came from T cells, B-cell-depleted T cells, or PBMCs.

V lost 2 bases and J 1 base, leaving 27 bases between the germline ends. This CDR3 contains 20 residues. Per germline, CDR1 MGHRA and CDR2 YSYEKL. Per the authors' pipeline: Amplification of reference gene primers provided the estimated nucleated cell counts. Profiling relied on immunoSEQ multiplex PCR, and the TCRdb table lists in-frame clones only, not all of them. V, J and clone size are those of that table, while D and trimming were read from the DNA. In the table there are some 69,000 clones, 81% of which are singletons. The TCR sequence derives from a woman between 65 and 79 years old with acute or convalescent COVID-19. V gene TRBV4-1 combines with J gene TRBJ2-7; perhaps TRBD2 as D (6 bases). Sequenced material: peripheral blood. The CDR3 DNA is TGCGCCAGCAGCCAATTCAGCCCTCCCCTGGGGAGGATTTATTCCTACGAGCAGTACTTC. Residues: CASSQFSPPLGRIYSYEQYF.